One and the same sample provided the 18 T cell receptor beta chains below, sequenced in a study of cytomegalovirus exposure and HLA in healthy donors. Assay: immunoSEQ multiplex PCR; the TCRdb copy retains only in-frame clones and omits some. The data hold fewer than 250,000 clones, with around nine tenths observed a single time. Sequenced material: PBMCs. The receptor set was obtained from a man aged 18 to 30 in good health and CMV-seronegative.

V gene TRBV10-3 combines with J gene TRBJ2-3; 11 bases match TRBD2. J was trimmed by 3 bases and V by 6 bases; bases with no gene match: 5. CDR3 length equals 15 residues. Germline values: CDR1 ENHRY, CDR2 SYGVKD. In DNA, the CDR3 is TGTGCCATCAGCGGTAGCGGGGGGGAAACAGATACGCAGTATTTT. It yields the protein CAISGSGGETDTQYF.

The CDR3 here is CASTQTPIELGPLHF. As DNA, the CDR3 is TGTGCCAGCACCCAAACCCCAATTGAGCTTGGACCCCTCCACTTT. This sequence joins TRBV28 and TRBJ1-6; D remains unclear. V lost 7 bases and J lost 12, with 22 bases in between. From germline, CDR1 is MDHEN and CDR2 SYDVKM. The CDR3 sequence is 15 residues long.

The chain is built from TRBV4-3 and TRBJ1-4; 7 bases are a match to TRBD1. V dropped 4 bases and J dropped 8; count of bases not matched to a gene: 10. Germline V gene data show CDR1 as LGHNA and CDR2 as YSLEER. This CDR3 spans 15 amino acids. The CDR3 DNA sequence: TGCGCCAGCAGCCCCGCAGGGGGGCGGAAAGAAAAACTGTTTTTT. This sequence encodes CASSPAGGRKEKLFF.

The rearrangement joins TRBV5-3 to TRBJ2-7; no clear D gene. TRBV5-3 carries the ORF label, with uncertain function. V gave up 1 base and J gave up 2 bases, with 13 bases separating them. The CDR3 is 15 residues long. The CDR3 nucleotides are TGTGCCAGAAGCTTGATCGGCAGGTATACCTACGAGCAGTACTTC. It codes for CARSLIGRYTYEQYF.

This CDR3 is CASSLFNPDTQYF. The DNA of the CDR3 is TGTGCCAGCAGTTTATTTAATCCAGATACGCAGTATTTT. The chain links TRBV27 to TRBJ2-3; D call uncertain. Per germline, CDR1 MNHEY and CDR2 SMNVEV (reference sequence). CDR3 length equals 13 residues. The germline V and J ends were trimmed by 1 base and 4 bases, with 6 bases remaining between them.

The V gene is TRBV2, the J gene TRBJ2-5; D remains ambiguous. V was shortened by 6 bases and J by 3 bases, with 8 bases between the two germline ends. The CDR3 covers 12 residues. Germline CDR1 SNHLY, CDR2 FYNNEI. The CDR3 is CASRSDKETQYF. The CDR3 coding sequence is TGTGCCAGCAGGTCAGATAAAGAGACCCAGTACTTC.

The chain uses TRBV5-1 and TRBJ2-7; 9 bases line up with TRBD2. This CDR3 comprises 17 residues. V gave up 3 bases and J gave up 1 base; unmatched junction bases: 11. The germline CDR1 and CDR2 sequences are SGHRS and YFSETQ. CDR3 loop: CASSSLGGGARSYEQYF. The CDR3 nucleotides read TGCGCCAGCAGCTCATTGGGCGGGGGGGCGCGGTCCTACGAGCAGTACTTC.

CDR3 in DNA: TGTGCCAGCAGGACCACAGGGTTCGGGACCGGGGAGCTGTTTTTT. Protein sequence: CASRTTGFGTGELFF. The chain recombines TRBV28 with TRBJ2-2, with TRBD1 as a possible D gene (6 bases). The germline CDR1 and CDR2 sequences are MDHEN and SYDVKM. The CDR3 length is 15 residues. Trimming removed 6 bases from V and 5 bases from J, with 16 bases in between. Together with reference TRBV28 and TRBJ2-2, the CDR3 gives the full variable domain: DVKVTQSSRYLVKRTGEKVFLECVQDMDHENMFWYRQDPGLGLRLIYFSYDVKMKEKGDIPEGYSVSREKKERFSLILESASTNQTSMYLCASRTTGFGTGELFFGEGSRLTVL.

This clone came up a few times. The rearrangement links TRBV4-1 to TRBJ1-5; the D gene is possibly TRBD1 (6 bases). The CDR3 length is 15 residues. The germline gives CDR1 MGHRA, CDR2 YSYEKL. The V and J ends lost 4 bases and 0 bases respectively, with 10 bases between them. The DNA for the CDR3 is TGCGCCAGCAGCCTCAGGGGAAATAGCAATCAGCCCCAGCATTTT. It translates to CASSLRGNSNQPQHF.

The chain couples TRBV6-5 to TRBJ2-3; TRBD1 is a possible D gene (5 bases). From germline, CDR1 is MNHEY and CDR2 SVGAGI. This CDR3 has 15 amino acids. The ends were cut back, 4 bases at V and 2 bases at J, with 13 bases in the middle. The CDR3, as DNA: TGTGCCAGCAGTTTCACAGGATTTTCCACAGATACGCAGTATTTT. Protein sequence: CASSFTGFSTDTQYF.

By share of the sample, this clone is medium-sized. The rearrangement links TRBV6-1 to TRBJ1-2, with a weak D call TRBD1 (5 bases). V was trimmed by 1 base and J by 8 bases, leaving 14 bases between them. This CDR3 has 14 amino acids. Per germline, CDR1 MNHNS and CDR2 SASEGT. CDR3 in DNA: TGTGCCAGCAGTGAAGTGGGGGTGGGAGGGGGCTACACCTTC. This encodes CASSEVGVGGGYTF.

The rearrangement joins TRBV4-3 to TRBJ2-7, with D possibly TRBD2 on 5 matching bases. The ends were cut back, 3 bases at V and 6 bases at J, with 15 bases in the middle. The CDR3 runs to 14 residues. From germline, CDR1 is LGHNA and CDR2 YSLEER. This CDR3 is CASSQDRTAFEQYF. The CDR3 DNA follows: TGCGCCAGCAGCCAGGATAGGACTGCTTTCGAGCAGTACTTC.

CDR3 residues: CASSNWDRGTNEQFF. The CDR3 coding sequence is TGTGCCAGCAGCAACTGGGACAGGGGAACAAATGAGCAGTTCTTC. The rearrangement links TRBV11-2 to TRBJ2-1, with TRBD1 identical over 10 bases. V gave up 5 bases and J gave up 7 bases; unmatched junction bases: 8. Germline CDR1 reads SGHAT; CDR2 reads FQNNGV. This CDR3 has 15 residues.

This sequence joins TRBV7-2 and TRBJ1-4, with 7 bases aligning to TRBD1. V was pared by 5 bases and J by 5 bases, with 8 bases of the junction left unmatched. CDR3 length equals 15 residues. CDR1 is SGHTA and CDR2 is FQGNSA in the germline V gene. Written as DNA, the CDR3 is TGTGCCAGCAGCGTCAGGACAGGATTGAATGAAAAACTGTTTTTT. Translation: CASSVRTGLNEKLFF.

This sequence joins TRBV5-1 and TRBJ2-1, with 8 nucleotides matching TRBD1. The CDR3 sequence is 16 residues long. In germline, CDR1 is SGHRS, CDR2 YFSETQ. V lost 4 bases to trimming and J lost 6 bases; unmatched junction nucleotides: 12. The CDR3 protein is CASSLLDRGWGNEQFF. The CDR3 DNA follows: TGCGCCAGCAGCCTATTAGACAGGGGATGGGGCAATGAGCAGTTCTTC. The variable domain in full, completed from reference TRBV5-1 and TRBJ2-1, reads KAGVTQTPRYLIKTRGQQVTLSCSPISGHRSVSWYQQTPGQGLQFLFEYFSETQRNKGNFPGRFSGRQFSNSRSEMNVSTLELGDSALYLCASSLLDRGWGNEQFFGPGTRLTVL.

The V call is TRBV4-3, the J call TRBJ1-2, with D tentatively TRBD1 (6 bases). The CDR3 contains 14 residues. Trimming took off 3 bases at V and 5 bases at J, with 13 bases between the two ends. Germline V lookup: CDR1 LGHNA, CDR2 YSLEER. The CDR3 bases are TGCGCCAGCAGCCACGTAGGACAGCAGTATGGCTACACCTTC. Protein sequence: CASSHVGQQYGYTF.

This clone appeared a single time. The CDR3: CASSFRLQTGEQFF. CDR3 nucleotide sequence: TGTGCCAGCAGTTTTCGACTACAGACGGGTGAGCAGTTCTTC. This chain links TRBV28 with TRBJ2-1, with TRBD2 as a possible D gene (5 bases). The CDR3 covers 14 residues. Germline CDR1 MDHEN, CDR2 SYDVKM. Trimming cost V 3 bases and J 9 bases, with 15 bases left between them.

This clone was observed once. The chain employs TRBV11-2 and TRBJ2-2; D is unresolved. Germline CDR1 and CDR2: SGHAT and FQNNGV. The CDR3 has 17 amino acids. V lost 2 bases and J lost 2, with 15 bases in between. The CDR3 sequence: CASSLSRWQANTGELFF. CDR3 coding DNA: TGTGCCAGCAGCTTAAGTCGGTGGCAGGCCAACACCGGGGAGCTGTTTTTT.